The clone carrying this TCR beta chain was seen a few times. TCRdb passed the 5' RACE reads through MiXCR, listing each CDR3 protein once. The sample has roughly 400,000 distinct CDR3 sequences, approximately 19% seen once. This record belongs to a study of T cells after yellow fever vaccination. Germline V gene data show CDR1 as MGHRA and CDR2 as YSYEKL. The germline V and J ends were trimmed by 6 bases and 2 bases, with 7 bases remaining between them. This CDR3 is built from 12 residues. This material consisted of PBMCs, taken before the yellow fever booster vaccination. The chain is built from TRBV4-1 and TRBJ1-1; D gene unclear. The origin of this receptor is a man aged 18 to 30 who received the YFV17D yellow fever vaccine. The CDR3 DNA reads TGCGCCAGCAGATCCACCAACACTGAAGCTTTCTTT. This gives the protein CASRSTNTEAFF.